One sample yielded the 13 T cell receptor beta chains listed below, sequenced in a study of blood T cell repertoires in COVID-19. Only in-frame clones appear in the TCRdb table, and some are missing; sequencing was by immunoSEQ multiplex PCR. The sample lists about 120,000 clones, 75% to 90% occurring once. Sequenced material: peripheral blood. These receptors all come from a human donor with acute or convalescent COVID-19. The donor label of this sample is uncertain.

This chain joins TRBV28 and TRBJ2-5; 8 bases match TRBD2. J was trimmed by 3 bases and V by 1 base; bases with no gene match: 1. Germline CDR1 is MDHEN and CDR2 is SYDVKM. There are 14 residues in the CDR3. This CDR3 is CASSLSLAEETQYF. The CDR3, as DNA: TGTGCCAGCAGTTTATCACTAGCGGAAGAGACCCAGTACTTC. Full variable domain (rest looked up from reference TRBV28 and TRBJ2-5): DVKVTQSSRYLVKRTGEKVFLECVQDMDHENMFWYRQDPGLGLRLIYFSYDVKMKEKGDIPEGYSVSREKKERFSLILESASTNQTSMYLCASSLSLAEETQYFGPGTRLLVL.

This chain links TRBV4-3 with TRBJ1-1; 8 bases are shared with TRBD1. V gave up 1 base and J gave up 1 base; unmatched junction bases: 5. The germline V gene encodes CDR1 LGHNA and CDR2 YSLEER. The CDR3 covers 16 residues. The CDR3 spells CASSQVAGTGNTEAFF. CDR3 sequence (DNA): TGCGCCAGCAGCCAAGTCGCCGGGACAGGGAACACTGAAGCTTTCTTT.

This clone has only one observation. V is TRBV28 and J is TRBJ2-7; a possible D gene is TRBD1 (6 bases). Germline assignment: CDR1 MDHEN and CDR2 SYDVKM. The CDR3 loop spans 15 amino acids. Trimming left V 3 bases short and J 4 bases short, with 16 bases between. The CDR3 here is CASSFSHREDYEQYF. The CDR3 DNA sequence: TGTGCCAGCAGTTTTTCCCACAGGGAAGATTACGAGCAGTACTTC.

With regard to this clone: An end of the junction does not agree with germline; a read error may underlie this. The chain employs TRBV6-1 and TRBJ2-5, with a possible D match to TRBD2 (5 bases). Germline-derived CDR1 and CDR2 are MNHNS and SASEGT. This CDR3 region has 15 residues. CDR3 bases: TGTGCCAGCACTGAACACAGACTAATAACGGAGACCCAGTACTTC. Translation: CASTEHRLITETQYF.

The chain recombines TRBV7-9 with TRBJ1-2; TRBD1 aligns across 7 bases. The ends lost 5 bases at V and 4 bases at J; junction bases unmatched: 4. The germline gives CDR1 SEHNR, CDR2 FQNEAQ (reference sequence). CDR3 length equals 13 residues. CDR3 sequence (DNA): TGTGCCAGCAGCGCAAAGGGGGCCTATGGCTACACCTTC. This codes for CASSAKGAYGYTF.

The V and J genes are TRBV28 and TRBJ2-4; TRBD2 matches at 8 bases. The germline V gene encodes CDR1 MDHEN and CDR2 SYDVKM. Trimming removed 6 bases from V and 1 base from J; junction bases left unmatched: 8. The CDR3 is 16 residues long. CDR3 nucleotides: TGTGCCAGCAGGGGACTAGGGCCGCTGGCCAAAAACATTCAGTACTTC. This translates into CASRGLGPLAKNIQYF.

This clone appeared a single time. The V call is TRBV19, the J call TRBJ2-3, with 13 bases fitting TRBD2. This CDR3 comprises 19 residues. Losses at the gene ends were 6 bases for V and 0 bases for J; bases not matched to a gene: 12. CDR1 is LNHDA, CDR2 SQIVND, per germline (reference sequence). CDR3 nucleotides: TGTGCCAGTAGGCGAACTCCGGGACTAGCGGGAATTAGCACAGATACGCAGTATTTT. Amino acids: CASRRTPGLAGISTDTQYF.

The chain joins TRBV27 to TRBJ1-2, with 12 bases lining up with TRBD1. Germline CDR1 and CDR2: MNHEY and SMNVEV (reference sequence). Germline trimming cut 6 bases from V and 4 bases from J; bases unmatched to any gene: 6. CDR3 length equals 15 residues. CDR3 loop: CASRRGQGATYGYTF. Here the CDR3 DNA reads TGTGCCAGCAGGAGGGGACAGGGGGCGACCTATGGCTACACCTTC.

The V and J genes are TRBV19 and TRBJ1-5; D may be TRBD1 (5 bases). This CDR3 has 14 amino acids. In germline, CDR1 is LNHDA, CDR2 SQIVND (reference sequence). The V and J ends lost 7 bases and 1 base respectively, with 11 bases between them. CDR3 region: CASTMGGSNQPQHF. The CDR3 DNA follows: TGTGCCAGTACCATGGGGGGAAGCAATCAGCCCCAGCATTTT. Full variable domain (outside the CDR3, taken from reference TRBV19 and TRBJ1-5): DGGITQSPKYLFRKEGQNVTLSCEQNLNHDAMYWYRQDPGQGLRLIYYSQIVNDFQKGDIAEGYSVSREKKESFPLTVTSAQKNPTAFYLCASTMGGSNQPQHFGDGTRLSIL.

The rearrangement joins TRBV6-5 to TRBJ1-1; D is unclear. V gave up 2 bases and J gave up 5 bases, with 9 bases separating them. The CDR3 is made up of 13 amino acids. CDR1 and CDR2 from the germline V gene are MNHEY and SVGAGI. This chain's CDR3 is CASSYAGGTEAFF. CDR3 bases: TGTGCCAGCAGTTACGCAGGTGGTACTGAAGCTTTCTTT.

The chain has TRBV5-1 and TRBJ1-1; weak D call: TRBD1 (6 bases). V shed 3 bases and J shed 0 bases, with 15 bases lying between them. This CDR3 has 16 residues. The germline V gene encodes CDR1 SGHRS and CDR2 YFSETQ. The CDR3 bases are TGCGCCAGCAGCTGGGAGACAGGAACCTTGAACACTGAAGCTTTCTTT. Its protein product is CASSWETGTLNTEAFF.

The V call is TRBV6-5, the J call TRBJ2-2; 8 bases match TRBD1. The CDR3 sequence is 15 residues long. Unmatched junction bases numbered 9, after V lost 5 bases and J lost 7 bases. CDR1 MNHEY and CDR2 SVGAGI come from the germline V gene. CDR3 coding DNA: TGTGCCAGCAGTCTAGGACAGGGAGACGGCGGGGAGCTGTTTTTT. Amino acids: CASSLGQGDGGELFF.

The J gene is TRBJ1-3, the V gene TRBV15; TRBD1 agrees at 7 bases. This CDR3 is built from 15 residues. Germline lookup yields CDR1 LNHNV and CDR2 YYDKDF (reference sequence). The V gene end was trimmed by 0 bases and the J gene end by 7 bases; junction bases not matched to a gene: 6. CDR3 DNA sequence: TGTGCCACCAGCAGAGATTACGGACAGGCCAACACCATATATTTT. This codes for CATSRDYGQANTIYF.